The 7 T cell receptor beta chains below were found in one sample sequenced in a study of blood T cell repertoires in COVID-19. The repertoire was sequenced with immunoSEQ multiplex PCR; TCRdb's copy has only in-frame clones and lacks some. The top ten hold around 3.3% of the sample, which has some 350,000 clones, more than 75% seen once. The sample taken for sequencing was peripheral blood. All receptors come from a woman younger than 35 who had recovered from COVID-19.

The rearrangement links TRBV2 to TRBJ2-4, with a possible D match to TRBD1 (5 bases). Germline V gene sequence: CDR1 SNHLY, CDR2 FYNNEI. The CDR3 has 16 amino acids. The germline V and J ends were trimmed by 7 bases and 0 bases, with 16 bases remaining between them. CDR3 in DNA: TGTGCCAGCACTTCATGGGGCCAGCTAGCCAAAAACATTCAGTACTTC. Its translation: CASTSWGQLAKNIQYF.

The chain joins TRBV11-2 to TRBJ1-2; maybe TRBD1 (5 bases). The germline V gene has CDR1 SGHAT and CDR2 FQNNGV. The CDR3 consists of 14 residues. Trimming took 3 bases from V and 4 from J, leaving 12 bases between them. CDR3 nucleotides: TGTGCCAGCAGCTTCGCGGGGGTTAGCTATGGCTACACCTTC. It is translated as CASSFAGVSYGYTF.

The rearrangement uses TRBV4-3 and TRBJ2-4; TRBD1 agrees at 9 bases. The V segment lost 1 base and the J segment 7 bases; nucleotides outside the gene matches: 5. Looked up from germline, CDR1 is LGHNA and CDR2 is YSLEER. The CDR3 length is 15 residues. CDR3 nucleotide sequence: TGCGCCAGCAGCCAAGGGACAGGGGCGTGGAACATTCAGTACTTC. This translates into CASSQGTGAWNIQYF.

CDR3 loop: CATSDPAGGVYNEQFF. The CDR3 nucleotides are TGTGCCACCAGTGATCCAGCGGGCGGGGTCTACAATGAGCAGTTCTTC. The chain uses TRBV24-1 and TRBJ2-1; perhaps TRBD2 as D (6 bases). V gave up 3 bases and J gave up 3 bases, with 14 bases separating them. Germline V CDR1 and CDR2: KGHDR, SFDVKD. The CDR3 loop spans 16 amino acids.

The chain has TRBV27 and TRBJ1-4, with no clear D. Trimming shortened V by 6 bases and J by 7 bases, and 12 bases separated the two germline ends. Germline V gene sequence: CDR1 MNHEY, CDR2 SMNVEV (reference sequence). The CDR3 has 13 residues. The CDR3 region is CASRGRVVEKLFF. Written as DNA, the CDR3 is TGTGCCAGCAGGGGTCGGGTGGTTGAAAAACTGTTTTTT.

V usage is TRBV9 and J usage is TRBJ2-3, with a possible D match to TRBD2 (6 bases). CDR1 and CDR2 (germline): SGDLS, YYNGEE. This CDR3 region has 16 residues. Between the trimmed V and J ends, which lost 0 bases and 2 bases, there was a span of 13 bases. In DNA, the CDR3 is TGTGCCAGCAGCGTAGGGCAGGGAGGTTACACAGATACGCAGTATTTT. Translating gives CASSVGQGGYTDTQYF. Filled out from reference TRBV9 and TRBJ2-3, the complete variable domain reads DSGVTQTPKHLITATGQRVTLRCSPRSGDLSVYWYQQSLDQGLQFLIQYYNGEERAKGNILERFSAQQFPDLHSELNLSSLELGDSALYFCASSVGQGGYTDTQYFGPGTRLTVL.

The CDR3 spells CASSVEGLAGLTDTQYF. The CDR3 region has the DNA TGTGCCAGCAGCGTAGAAGGACTAGCGGGACTCACAGATACGCAGTATTTT. The rearrangement links TRBV9 to TRBJ2-3; 12 bases agree with TRBD2. Germline lookup yields CDR1 SGDLS and CDR2 YYNGEE. The CDR3 contains 17 residues. Trimming removed 0 bases from V and 2 bases from J; junction bases left unmatched: 4.